The T cell receptor (beta chain) described here comes from a study of blood T cell repertoires in COVID-19. Background on the study: Acute and convalescent COVID-19 samples came from the United States, Italy and Spain. Nucleic acid was either cDNA or gDNA, and it came from T cells, B-cell-depleted T cells, or PBMCs.

The germline V gene encodes CDR1 LNHDA and CDR2 SQIVND (reference sequence). V was pared by 5 bases and J by 4 bases, with 14 bases between. The CDR3 contains 15 residues. Method: immunoSEQ multiplex PCR; TCRdb's copy keeps in-frame clones and lacks some. Of under 150,000 clones listed, about nine tenths are singletons. The chain is built from TRBV19 and TRBJ2-2, with a possible D match to TRBD2 (8 bases). The sequenced material came from peripheral blood. The source of this sequence is a woman aged 45-65 years with acute or convalescent COVID-19. The DNA of the CDR3 is TGTGCCAGTAGTTCGACAGGGACTAGCACCGGGGAGCTGTTTTTT. It is translated as CASSSTGTSTGELFF.